The rows below give T cell receptor beta chains drawn from one sample of a study of CD8+CD57+ T cells in acquired aplastic anemia. TCRdb reprocessed the reads via MiXCR and lists one record per CDR3 protein. Of 150,000 to 160,000 distinct CDR3 sequences listed, just over 50% are singletons. Sequencing used sorted CD4+, CD8+, or CD8+CD57+ T cells (not recorded which) from PBMCs. The source of these receptors is a human donor with aplastic anemia. The CDR3 runs from the conserved cysteine through the conserved F or W. D genes are given only for firm matches. Expanded clones are given a class, and other clones once, few, many or no size at all.

J gene,clone size,D gene,V gene,CDR3 protein,CDR3 DNA
TRBJ2-3,NA,NA,TRBV10-3,CAISERAVDTQYF,TGTGCCATCAGTGAAAGAGCGGTAGATACGCAGTATTTT
TRBJ2-7,once,TRBD1,TRBV4-2,CASSPSRWDRSYEQYF,TGTGCCAGCAGCCCATCGCGATGGGACAGGTCCTACGAGCAGTACTTC
TRBJ2-1,NA,TRBD2,TRBV3-1,CASLLSGGVKDEQFF,TGTGCCAGCCTCCTAAGCGGGGGCGTGAAGGATGAGCAGTTCTTC
TRBJ2-7,few,NA,TRBV2,CASSRQIYEQYF,TGTGCCAGCAGTCGACAGATCTACGAGCAGTACTTC
TRBJ2-3,NA,TRBD2,TRBV24-1,CATSDFWASGGTDTQYF,TGTGCCACCAGTGATTTCTGGGCTAGCGGGGGCACAGATACGCAGTATTTT
TRBJ1-6,NA,NA,TRBV10-3,CAISGGQDSPLHF,TGTGCCATCAGCGGGGGGCAGGATTCACCCCTCCACTTT
TRBJ2-3,NA,NA,TRBV15,CATSRAGSTDTQYF,TGTGCCACCAGCAGAGCCGGAAGCACAGATACGCAGTATTTT
TRBJ2-7,NA,TRBD2,TRBV5-1,CASSLGRASGGGEQYF,TGCGCCAGCAGCTTGGGAAGGGCTAGCGGGGGTGGCGAGCAGTACTTC
TRBJ2-1,many,TRBD2,TRBV12-3/TRBV12-4,CASSDSGEVNEQFF,TGTGCCAGCAGTGATAGCGGGGAGGTCAATGAGCAGTTCTTC
TRBJ2-7,NA,TRBD1,TRBV7-8,CASSLGGRRTYEQYF,TGTGCCAGCAGTTTAGGGGGCAGGAGAACCTACGAGCAGTACTTC
TRBJ1-1,few,NA,TRBV27,CASSLIAGELYTEAFF,TGTGCCAGCAGTTTAATTGCAGGGGAGTTGTACACTGAAGCTTTCTTT
TRBJ2-3,NA,NA,TRBV11-1,CASSLGGGDTDTQYF,TGTGCCAGCAGCTTAGGGGGGGGCGACACAGATACGCAGTATTTT
TRBJ2-2,NA,TRBD2,TRBV20-1,CSAQGLAGHTGELFF,TGCAGTGCTCAGGGACTAGCGGGACACACCGGGGAGCTGTTTTTT
TRBJ1-1,many,NA,TRBV5-1,CASSRYRGTEAFF,TGCGCCAGCAGCCGCTACCGAGGCACTGAAGCTTTCTTT
TRBJ1-1,NA,NA,TRBV20-1,CSARGWGEVNTEAFF,TGCAGTGCTAGAGGGTGGGGGGAGGTGAACACTGAAGCTTTCTTT
TRBJ2-3,NA,TRBD2,TRBV27,CASTPGLAGARRAQYF,TGTGCCAGCACCCCGGGACTAGCGGGGGCCCGTCGGGCGCAGTATTTT
TRBJ2-7,NA,TRBD2,TRBV20-1,CSARDSAGGSEQYF,TGCAGTGCTAGAGATTCAGCGGGGGGCAGCGAGCAGTACTTC
TRBJ2-5,few,TRBD2,TRBV20-1,CSARDLDPQTSGLRETQYF,TGCAGTGCTAGAGACCTCGATCCTCAGACTAGCGGATTGCGAGAGACCCAGTACTTC
TRBJ2-5,NA,TRBD1,TRBV7-8,CASSILQGGETQYF,TGTGCCAGCAGCATACTACAGGGGGGAGAGACCCAGTACTTC
TRBJ1-2,NA,NA,TRBV29-1,CSAQDPGYTF,TGCAGCGCCCAGGACCCTGGCTACACCTTC
TRBJ2-2,NA,NA,TRBV7-2,CASSRDGLTGELFF,TGTGCCAGCAGCCGGGACGGACTCACCGGGGAGCTGTTTTTT
TRBJ1-1,once,NA,TRBV7-2,CASSFMRDTEAFF,TGTGCCAGCAGCTTTATGAGGGACACTGAAGCTTTCTTT
TRBJ2-7,once,TRBD1,TRBV24-1,CATSDSGTGLYEQYF,TGTGCCACCAGTGATTCCGGGACAGGGCTCTACGAGCAGTACTTC
TRBJ2-7,NA,TRBD2,TRBV20-1,CSAPRWLAGYSYEQYF,TGCAGTGCTCCAAGGTGGCTAGCGGGGTACTCCTACGAGCAGTACTTC
TRBJ1-1,few,NA,TRBV10-3,CAISDVTDEAFF,TGTGCCATCAGTGACGTGACGGATGAAGCTTTCTTT
TRBJ2-2,NA,TRBD2,TRBV29-1,CSVVEGGFGELFF,TGCAGCGTTGTGGAGGGAGGGTTCGGGGAGCTGTTTTTT